This TCR beta chain derives from a study of control samples from healthy donors and cancer patients. TCRdb keeps only in-frame clones here, not all; method: immunoSEQ multiplex PCR. Of over 40,000 clones listed, about nine tenths are singletons. The receptor's source is a man aged 50-59 years with head and neck cancer. The sample consisted of PBMCs.

CDR3: CATSSPGHNDRETQYF. The DNA for the CDR3 is TGTGCCACCAGCAGTCCCGGGCACAACGACCGGGAGACCCAGTACTTC. The chain recombines TRBV15 with TRBJ2-5; D not certain. V lost 3 bases and J lost 5, with 19 bases in between. The germline CDR1 and CDR2 sequences are LNHNV and YYDKDF (reference sequence). CDR3 length equals 16 residues.